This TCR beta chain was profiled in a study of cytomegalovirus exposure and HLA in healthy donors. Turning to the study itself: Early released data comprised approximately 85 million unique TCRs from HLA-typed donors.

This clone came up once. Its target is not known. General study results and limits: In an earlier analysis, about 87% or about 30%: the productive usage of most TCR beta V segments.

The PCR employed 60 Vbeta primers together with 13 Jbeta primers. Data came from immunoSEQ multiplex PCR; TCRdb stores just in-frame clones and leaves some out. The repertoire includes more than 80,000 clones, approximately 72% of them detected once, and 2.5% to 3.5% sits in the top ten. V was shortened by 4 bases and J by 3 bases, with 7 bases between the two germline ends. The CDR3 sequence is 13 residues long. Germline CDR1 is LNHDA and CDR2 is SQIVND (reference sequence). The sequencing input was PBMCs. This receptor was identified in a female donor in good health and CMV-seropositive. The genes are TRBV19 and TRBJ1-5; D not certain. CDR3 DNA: TGTGCCAGTAGTACTGACAACAATCAGCCCCAGCATTTT. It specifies CASSTDNNQPQHF.